The 10 T cell receptor beta chains presented below share a single source sample, sequenced in a study of blood T cell repertoires in COVID-19. The table came from immunoSEQ multiplex PCR; TCRdb's copy has only in-frame clones and leaves some out. The table lists about 300,000 clones, roughly 85% of them singletons, with over 1.5% in the top ten. Sequences were obtained from PBMCs or T cells enriched from blood (not recorded which). These receptors came from a woman aged 25 to 39 who had been exposed to COVID-19.

The chain combines TRBV28 with TRBJ1-6, with TRBD1 matching 7 bases. From germline, CDR1 is MDHEN and CDR2 SYDVKM. The CDR3 covers 19 residues. The V and J ends lost 1 base and 9 bases, in that order; junction bases with no gene match: 18. CDR3 protein: CASSLSISPTKNRGSPLHF. In DNA, the CDR3 is TGTGCCAGCAGTTTATCTATTTCCCCGACTAAAAACAGGGGTTCACCCCTCCACTTT.

This chain joins TRBV7-9 and TRBJ1-3; D gene uncertain. There are 16 residues in the CDR3. Trimming shortened V by 5 bases and J by 4 bases, and 18 bases separated the two germline ends. Per the germline V gene, CDR1 is SEHNR and CDR2 is FQNEAQ (reference sequence). The CDR3 coding sequence is TGTGCCAGCAGCCCCCCGACTTATTCGGGAGGAAACACCATATATTTT. Translating gives CASSPPTYSGGNTIYF.

This clone was picked up many times. V is TRBV4-1 and J is TRBJ1-1, with 8 bases matching TRBD1. V shed 8 bases and J 4 bases; nucleotides not matched to a gene: 6. This CDR3 spans 13 amino acids. The germline V gene encodes CDR1 MGHRA and CDR2 YSYEKL. CDR3 region: CASGMDRVTEAFF. CDR3 bases: TGCGCCAGCGGAATGGACAGGGTCACTGAAGCTTTCTTT.

This clone appeared once. This sequence joins TRBV6-6 and TRBJ1-5; D unresolved. Trimming shortened V by 6 bases and J by 2 bases, and 11 bases separated the two germline ends. Germline V lookup: CDR1 MNHNY, CDR2 SVGAGI (reference sequence). The CDR3 has 14 residues. The CDR3 loop is CASSTRGGNQPQHF. CDR3 in DNA: TGTGCCAGCAGCACCCGGGGAGGCAATCAGCCCCAGCATTTT.

The chain employs TRBV29-1 and TRBJ1-3; D gene ambiguous. CDR3 length: 12 residues. The germline V gene encodes CDR1 SQVTM and CDR2 ANQGSEA. V lost 4 bases and J lost 4, with 8 bases in between. The CDR3 protein is CSVVGGGNTIYF. Here the CDR3 DNA reads TGCAGCGTTGTCGGCGGGGGAAACACCATATATTTT.

This chain connects TRBV19 to TRBJ1-4, with D hard to call. Germline assignment: CDR1 LNHDA and CDR2 SQIVND (reference sequence). V shed 6 bases and J shed 6 bases, with 5 bases lying between them. The CDR3 is 11 residues long. The DNA for the CDR3 is TGTGCCAGTAGCCAGTATGAAAAACTGTTTTTT. Residues: CASSQYEKLFF.

The rearrangement uses TRBV11-2 and TRBJ2-5; 8 nucleotides match TRBD2. V lost 1 base and J lost 5; bases outside the gene matches: 9. There are 16 residues in the CDR3. From germline, CDR1 is SGHAT and CDR2 FQNNGV. The CDR3 DNA is TGTGCCAGCAGCTTAGTCTCCGGGAGGGCCGGGGAGACCCAGTACTTC. Its protein is CASSLVSGRAGETQYF.

The table lists this clone with a count of one. J is TRBJ2-1 and V is TRBV28, with 9 bases aligning to TRBD2. V gave up 3 bases and J gave up 6 bases; unmatched junction bases: 3. Germline lookup yields CDR1 MDHEN and CDR2 SYDVKM. CDR3 size: 14 residues. The DNA for the CDR3 is TGTGCCAGCAGTTTGCTAGCGGGAATCAATGAGCAGTTCTTC. The encoded protein is CASSLLAGINEQFF.

V and J are TRBV4-2 and TRBJ1-6; TRBD1 aligns across 7 bases. The trim removed 0 bases at V and 9 bases at J, leaving 8 bases unmatched. This CDR3 comprises 16 residues. Germline V gene sequence: CDR1 LGHNA, CDR2 YNFKEQ. The CDR3 DNA reads as TGTGCCAGCAGCCAAGAGCATACAGGGGCTGGTTCACCCCTCCACTTT. Encoded protein: CASSQEHTGAGSPLHF.

CDR3 region: CASSFRSSEEKLFF. The DNA for the CDR3 is TGTGCCAGCAGCTTTAGGTCATCGGAGGAAAAACTGTTTTTT. The rearrangement joins TRBV5-6 to TRBJ1-4; D not certain. Germline V gene sequence: CDR1 SGHDT, CDR2 YYEEEE. V was pared by 2 bases and J by 8 bases, with 13 bases between. There are 14 residues in the CDR3.